The present T cell receptor (beta chain) was sequenced within a study of identical twins (TCRdb year 2016). Turning to the overall study: To test whether fetal clonotypes persist, this study deep-sequenced TCR alpha and beta repertoires from monozygotic twins, from unrelated adults of various ages, and from cord blood. Replicate twin experiments were performed at different times using different library preparation protocols to rule out contamination. Broader findings and caveats from the paper: Because the same donors could not be followed over many years, conclusions were based on cross-sectional statistical analysis. Zero-insertion analyses could be partly confounded by invariant T cells such as MAIT and iNKT, though diverse VJ usage argued against such confounding for most clonotypes. Excess twin sharing in beta out-of-frame sequences was weaker because fewer shared sequences lowered the signal-to-noise ratio. Abundant cord blood beta clonotypes carried fewer insertions; young adult naive repertoires showed a weaker similar trend, while memory repertoires showed none. Compared with coincidental sharing between unrelated individuals, out-of-frame TCR alpha sequences shared between twins showed an excess of sequences with low generation probability. Recombination models systematically underestimated out-of-frame TCR alpha sharing in monozygotic twins but agreed with sharing between unrelated individuals.

Library preparation employed 5' RACE. Sequencing instrument: Illumina HiSeq 2000. A universal primer binding site was added through template switching, and the final cDNA carried a unique molecular identifier so that TCR cDNA molecules could be counted accurately. Specific primers in the conserved constant-segment region were used to synthesize first-strand cDNA for TCR alpha and beta chains. To control for contamination, every cDNA library was double barcoded, receiving both a SMART-Mk sample barcode and Illumina barcodes. Two successive PCR steps introduced TruSeq adapter sequences along with Illumina sample barcodes. TCR alpha and beta cDNA libraries were sequenced on the Illumina HiSeq platform with custom primers. For the original study's pipeline: MiGEC processed the raw reads to extract unique molecular identifiers, while MiXCR was used to determine the CDR3 positions. Recombination models were inferred per individual with the repgenHMM and IGoR tools using an EM algorithm. Shared clonotype analysis was performed with the tcR package in R, normalizing sharing by the product of cloneset sizes. To study raw recombination without the effects of thymic and clonal selection, out-of-frame nonproductive sequences were analyzed. The public reads were run again by TCRdb, first through fastp at Q25 and then through MiXCR, and only productive beta chains were kept. Each entry merges the rows of one CDR3 protein and shows their most common DNA and genes. TCRdb, not the original authors, processed these V and J calls. This sample holds about 550,000 distinct CDR3 sequences; 20% to 25% were observed only once. The top ten hold 0.45% to 0.5% of the sample.

A few counts support this clonotype. This receptor's antigen is unknown. No base quality information exists; no much larger clone differs at one position. Every donor in the study was a healthy Caucasian. Three pairs of female monozygotic twins, all aged roughly 18 to 29 years, made up the twin cohort. Positive isolation kits from Invitrogen were used to isolate the CD4+ and CD8+ T cell populations. The CDR3 holds 15 amino acids from the cysteine to the phenylalanine. The only DNA kept is the CDR3, 45 bases in frame from the first base. Reading the germline V gene gives CDR1 KGHDR and CDR2 SFDVKD. V is pruned by 5 bases and J by 2 bases, leaving 4 bases of the junction without a gene match. These data were also filed under a second study, of yellow fever vaccine responses in identical twins. That second publication adds: The T cell response to vaccination in identical twins was reported by the authors to appear partly convergent and partly personalized. Focusing on identical twins, the study followed the T cell clones that responded to the vaccine, and did so with precision.

The rearranged chain carries TRBV24-1 and TRBJ2-1; the central 8 bases match TRBD1. The sequence was collected from a woman between 18 and 30 years old in good health. The material sequenced was CD4+ T cells sorted from blood. The CDR3 region reads CATSVSGGPYNEQFF. The base sequence is TGTGCCACCAGTGTTTCAGGGGGCCCCTACAATGAGCAGTTCTTC.